This record covers a single T cell receptor beta chain. The antigen remains unidentified. The source of the sample is a study of cytomegalovirus exposure and HLA in healthy donors. Overall study findings and caveats: Indistinguishability led to the exclusion of some V segments, TRBV6-2 and TRBV6-3 included. It was reported in a later analysis that an Asian-associated ancestry cluster showed fewer N-insertions than the approximately 700-donor mean. Earlier findings revealed that most TCR beta V segments proved productive either about 90% or about 30% of the time.

PCR primers comprised 60 Vbeta and 13 Jbeta primers. Assay used: immunoSEQ multiplex PCR; TCRdb lists only in-frame clones, some missing. The data contain 210,000 or so clones, about three quarters of them singletons. Per the germline V gene, CDR1 is SEHNR and CDR2 is FQNEAQ (reference sequence). V was clipped by 8 bases and J by 5 bases, with 15 bases between them. The CDR3 spans 13 residues. The chain uses TRBV7-9 and TRBJ1-2; maybe TRBD1 (6 bases). This clonotype was sampled from a boy younger than 18 in good health and CMV-seronegative. The specimen sequenced was PBMCs. The CDR3 DNA is TGTGCCAGCCTACAGGACAGTTATTATGGCTACACCTTC. It translates to CASLQDSYYGYTF. The variable domain in full, with the rest retrieved from reference TRBV7-9 and TRBJ1-2, is DTGVSQNPRHKITKRGQNVTFRCDPISEHNRLYWYRQTLGQGPEFLTYFQNEAQLEKSRLLSDRFSAERPKGSFSTLEIQRTEQGDSAMYLCASLQDSYYGYTFGSGTRLTVV.